This record concerns one T cell receptor (beta chain) sequence. Its antigen is not identified. Germline loops: CDR1 MNHNY, CDR2 SVGAGI (reference sequence). V gave up 4 bases and J gave up 4 bases; unmatched junction bases: 3. This CDR3 region has 13 residues. The data were taken from a study of memory CD4+ T cells and cytomegalovirus serostatus. Study in general: Donors were healthy Belgian adults, 10 or so CMV seropositive and around 23 seronegative.

Single viable CD3+CD4+CD8-CD45RO+ cells were sorted as the memory CD4+ T cells. Study observations and caveats: CD4+ memory repertoires contained about two fifths of the 164 reported CMV TCRbeta sequences.

Here immunoSEQ multiplex PCR was the method, and the copy in TCRdb shows in-frame clones only, minus some. Altogether nearly 50,000 clones are present, around 80% being singletons, with the ten largest covering 0.78%. J is TRBJ1-1 and V is TRBV6-6, with 7 bases matching TRBD1. Source material: memory CD4+ T cells from blood. This receptor was identified in an adult in good health and CMV-seronegative. The chain's CDR3 is CASSLQGSTEAFF. In DNA form, the CDR3 reads TGTGCCAGCAGTTTACAGGGGAGCACTGAAGCTTTCTTT.